This T cell receptor (beta chain) was observed in a study of blood T cells in healthy people across ages. Alongside a J-beta primer mix, a sample-barcoded 5' primer served in a second PCR lasting about 7 to 11 cycles. Each CDR3 protein is one row after TCRdb ran MiXCR on the 5' RACE reads. Of 1,100,000 or so distinct CDR3 sequences in the sample, 45% were seen once. V gave up 3 bases and J gave up 12 bases, with 11 bases separating them. CDR3 length: 11 residues. The germline V gene encodes CDR1 SGHAT and CDR2 FQNNGV. This clonotype was observed once. The chain joins TRBV11-2 to TRBJ2-5; tentative D call: TRBD2 (5 bases). The sample consisted of blood. This sequence was found in a woman aged 55-69 years in good health. The CDR3 here is CASSFREREYF. Here the CDR3 DNA reads TGTGCCAGCAGCTTTCGGGAAAGGGAGTACTTC.